The T cell receptor beta chain under discussion was sequenced for a study of molecular identifiers for immune sequencing clone quantification. This clonotype was observed a few times. Its target is not known. TCRdb fed the PCR reads into MiXCR, producing one record per CDR3 protein. This sample has tens of thousands of distinct CDR3 sequences; 19% occur once, and the top ten carry under 1.4%. As CD8+CD4-CCR7+CD45RA+ cells, naive CD8 T cells were sorted. Study results and caveats: Clone sizes that are highly expanded could be underestimated when identical TCR molecules share a barcode.

Germline values: CDR1 MNHEY, CDR2 SVGEGT. The CDR3 length is 16 residues. Trimming took off 6 bases at V and 2 bases at J, with 18 bases between the two ends. The chain combines TRBV6-2 or TRBV6-3 with TRBJ2-3, with a tentative D call TRBD1 (5 bases). The sequencing sample was made of naive CD8+ T cells from blood, with Jurkat cell RNA spiked in. Documented subset: FACS-sorted CD8+CD4-CCR7+CD45RA+ naive T cells. This receptor was obtained from a human donor in good health. Some libraries in this study had Jurkat cell RNA spiked in. CDR3 amino acids: CASRNPTELNTDTQYF. DNA of the CDR3: TGTGCCAGCAGGAACCCGACAGAATTAAACACAGATACGCAGTATTTT.